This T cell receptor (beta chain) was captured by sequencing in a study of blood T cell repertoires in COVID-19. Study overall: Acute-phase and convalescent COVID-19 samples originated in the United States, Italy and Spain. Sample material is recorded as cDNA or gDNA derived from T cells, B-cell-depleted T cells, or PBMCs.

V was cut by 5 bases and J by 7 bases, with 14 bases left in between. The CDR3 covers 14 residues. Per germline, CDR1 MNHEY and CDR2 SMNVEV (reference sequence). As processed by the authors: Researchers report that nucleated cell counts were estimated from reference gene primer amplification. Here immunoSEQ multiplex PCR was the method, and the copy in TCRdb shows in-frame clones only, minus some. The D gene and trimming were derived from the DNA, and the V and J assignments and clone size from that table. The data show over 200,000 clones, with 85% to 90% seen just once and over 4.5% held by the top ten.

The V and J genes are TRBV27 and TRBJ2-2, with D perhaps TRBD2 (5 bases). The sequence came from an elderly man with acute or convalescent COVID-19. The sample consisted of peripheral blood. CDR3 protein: CASSGRAGGGELFF. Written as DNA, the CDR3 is TGTGCCAGCAGTGGTAGGGCCGGAGGCGGGGAGCTGTTTTTT.